The 9 T cell receptor beta chains given below trace back to one sample, sequenced in a study of CD4 T cells in relation to SARS-CoV-2 and coronaviruses. Before the COVID-19 pandemic, during about 2011-2019, CD4+ T cells were taken from unexposed donors. Some clones are missing from TCRdb's copy, which holds only in-frame ones; the method was immunoSEQ multiplex PCR. The repertoire includes about 59,000 clones, about nine tenths of them detected once, and more than 1.1% sits in the top ten. The sequencing input was memory CD4+ T cells from PBMCs. The receptors originated from a human donor in good health.

The chain couples TRBV10-3 to TRBJ1-1; 7 nucleotides agree with TRBD1. This CDR3 is 15 amino acids long. Germline V CDR1 and CDR2: ENHRY, SYGVKD. V shed 4 bases, J shed 11 bases, and the junction held 16 bases outside the gene matches. CDR3 sequence (DNA): TGTGCCATCAGTGGCCTACCCGGGACAGACGTCGGCGCTTTCTTT. Amino acid sequence: CAISGLPGTDVGAFF.

The chain employs TRBV3-1 (or the pseudogene TRBV3-2) and TRBJ2-1; TRBD2 matches at 12 bases. Germline CDR1 reads LGHDT; CDR2 reads YNNKEL (reference sequence). The CDR3 length is 21 residues. Trimming removed 0 bases from V and 5 bases from J; junction bases left unmatched: 17. CDR3 loop: CASSQDVGLAGGPGVDNEQFF. The DNA for the CDR3 is TGTGCCAGCAGCCAAGACGTTGGTCTAGCGGGAGGGCCGGGGGTTGACAATGAGCAGTTCTTC.

This sequence joins TRBV27 and TRBJ2-1, with 16 bases matching TRBD2. CDR1 and CDR2 (germline): MNHEY, SMNVEV (reference sequence). V lost 6 bases to trimming and J lost 3 bases; unmatched junction nucleotides: 20. The CDR3 runs 22 residues. Written as DNA, the CDR3 is TGTGCCAGCAGGCGGGACGGGGTGGGACTAGCGGGAGGGGGGCTTTTCTACAATGAGCAGTTCTTC. It encodes CASRRDGVGLAGGGLFYNEQFF.

This clone appeared once. This sequence joins TRBV6-5 and TRBJ1-5; D remains ambiguous. Trimming cost V 6 bases and J 4 bases, with 4 bases left between them. The V gene's germline CDR1 is MNHEY and CDR2 SVGAGI. The CDR3 runs to 11 residues. As DNA, the CDR3 is TGTGCCAGCAGCGAGAATCAGCCCCAGCATTTT. Its protein is CASSENQPQHF.

The chain links TRBV6-5 to TRBJ1-4; D call uncertain. There are 12 residues in the CDR3. Looked up from germline, CDR1 is MNHEY and CDR2 is SVGAGI. Trimming cost V 5 bases and J 8 bases, with 9 bases left between them. The CDR3 region is CASSRINEKLFF. As DNA, the CDR3 is TGTGCCAGCAGTCGGATCAACGAAAAACTGTTTTTT.

V usage is TRBV2 and J usage is TRBJ2-5; D might be TRBD1 (6 bases). V was cut by 3 bases and J by 5 bases, with 13 bases left in between. The CDR3 covers 14 residues. CDR1 SNHLY and CDR2 FYNNEI come from the germline V gene. CDR3 sequence (DNA): TGTGCCAGCAGTGAGAACAGGGCAGGGGAGACCCAGTACTTC. The encoded protein is CASSENRAGETQYF. Supplemented by reference TRBV2 and TRBJ2-5, the full variable domain reads EPEVTQTPSHQVTQMGQEVILRCVPISNHLYFYWYRQILGQKVEFLVSFYNNEISEKSEIFDDQFSVERPDGSNFTLKIRSTKLEDSAMYFCASSENRAGETQYFGPGTRLLVL.

The rearrangement joins TRBV19 to TRBJ2-3; TRBD1 agrees at 7 bases. Germline assignment: CDR1 LNHDA and CDR2 SQIVND (reference sequence). The CDR3 has 15 amino acids. Trimming at V came to 1 base and at J to 4 bases, leaving 5 bases not matched to a gene. The CDR3 here is CASSIGQGPSDTQYF. Here the CDR3 DNA reads TGTGCCAGTAGTATAGGACAGGGACCTTCAGATACGCAGTATTTT.

This chain connects TRBV28 to TRBJ2-7; TRBD1 matches 8 bases. The CDR3 sequence is 15 residues long. With 6 bases clipped from V and 2 bases from J, the junction kept 9 bases outside the gene matches. Germline CDR1 reads MDHEN; CDR2 reads SYDVKM. CDR3: CASSDRGSRAYEQYF. The CDR3, as DNA: TGTGCCAGCAGCGACAGGGGATCCCGAGCCTACGAGCAGTACTTC.

V is TRBV3-1 (or the pseudogene TRBV3-2) and J is TRBJ2-1; possible D gene TRBD2, 6 bases. Looked up from germline, CDR1 is LGHDT and CDR2 is YNNKEL (reference sequence). V shed 5 bases and J shed 7 bases, with 15 bases lying between them. The CDR3 contains 14 residues. CDR3 sequence (DNA): TGTGCCAGCAGCTACGGGAGCCGCGAGAATGAGCAGTTCTTC. Translating it yields CASSYGSRENEQFF.